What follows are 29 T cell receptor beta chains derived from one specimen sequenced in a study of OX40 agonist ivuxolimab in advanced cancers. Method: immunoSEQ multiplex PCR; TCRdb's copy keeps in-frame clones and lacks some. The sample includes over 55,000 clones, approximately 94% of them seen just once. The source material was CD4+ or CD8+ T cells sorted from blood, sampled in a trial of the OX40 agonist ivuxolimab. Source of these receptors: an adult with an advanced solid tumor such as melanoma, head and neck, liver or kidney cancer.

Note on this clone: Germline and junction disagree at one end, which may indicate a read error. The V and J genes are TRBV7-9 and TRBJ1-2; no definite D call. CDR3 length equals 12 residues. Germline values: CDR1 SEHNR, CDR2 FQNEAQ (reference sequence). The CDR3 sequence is CASSSVSYGCTF. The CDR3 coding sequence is TGTGCCAGCAGTTCAGTATCCTATGGCTGCACCTTC.

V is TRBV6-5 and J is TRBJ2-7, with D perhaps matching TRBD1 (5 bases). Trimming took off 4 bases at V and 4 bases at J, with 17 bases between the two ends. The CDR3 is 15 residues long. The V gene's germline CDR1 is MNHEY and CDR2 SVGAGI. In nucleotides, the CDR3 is TGTGCCAGCAGTTTAACCAGGACAACCCCTTACGAGCAGTACTTC. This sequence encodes CASSLTRTTPYEQYF.

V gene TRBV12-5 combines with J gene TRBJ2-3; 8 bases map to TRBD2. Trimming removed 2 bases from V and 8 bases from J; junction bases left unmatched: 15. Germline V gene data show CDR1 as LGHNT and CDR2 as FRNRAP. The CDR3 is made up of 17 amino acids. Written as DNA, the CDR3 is TGTGCTAGTGGTTTGCCAGATCCGGGACTAGGGGTGGGTACGCAGTATTTT. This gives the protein CASGLPDPGLGVGTQYF.

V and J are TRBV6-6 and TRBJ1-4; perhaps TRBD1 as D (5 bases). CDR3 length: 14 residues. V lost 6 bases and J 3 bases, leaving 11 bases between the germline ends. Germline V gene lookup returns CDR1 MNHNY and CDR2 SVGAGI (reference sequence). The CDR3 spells CASSSGSPNEKLFF. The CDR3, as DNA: TGTGCCAGCAGCTCAGGGAGTCCTAATGAAAAACTGTTTTTT.

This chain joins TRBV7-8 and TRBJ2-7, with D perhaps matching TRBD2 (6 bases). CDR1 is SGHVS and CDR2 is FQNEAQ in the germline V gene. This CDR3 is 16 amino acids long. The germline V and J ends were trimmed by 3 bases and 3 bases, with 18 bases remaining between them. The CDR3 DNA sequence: TGTGCCAGCAGCTTCTTCCCGGCGGGAAATATCTACGAGCAGTACTTC. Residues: CASSFFPAGNIYEQYF.

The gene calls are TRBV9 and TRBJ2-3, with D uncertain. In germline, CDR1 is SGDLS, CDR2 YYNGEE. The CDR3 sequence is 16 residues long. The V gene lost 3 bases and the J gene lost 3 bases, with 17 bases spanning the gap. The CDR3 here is CASSDNPTMGTDTQYF. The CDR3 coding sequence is TGTGCCAGCAGCGACAATCCCACCATGGGGACAGATACGCAGTATTTT.

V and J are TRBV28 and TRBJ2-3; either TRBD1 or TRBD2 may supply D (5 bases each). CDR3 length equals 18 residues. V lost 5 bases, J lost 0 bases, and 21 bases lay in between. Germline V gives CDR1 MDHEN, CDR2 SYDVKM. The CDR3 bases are TGTGCCAGCAGTCGAGGGCTACGGCTAGGGGCCAGCACAGATACGCAGTATTTT. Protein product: CASSRGLRLGASTDTQYF. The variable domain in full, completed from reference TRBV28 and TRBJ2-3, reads DVKVTQSSRYLVKRTGEKVFLECVQDMDHENMFWYRQDPGLGLRLIYFSYDVKMKEKGDIPEGYSVSREKKERFSLILESASTNQTSMYLCASSRGLRLGASTDTQYFGPGTRLTVL.

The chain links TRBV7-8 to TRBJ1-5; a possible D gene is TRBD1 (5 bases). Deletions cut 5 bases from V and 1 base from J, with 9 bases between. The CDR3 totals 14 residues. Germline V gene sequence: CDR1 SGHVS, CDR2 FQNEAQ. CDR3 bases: TGTGCCAGCAGCGGGGGGGTCAGCAATCAGCCCCAGCATTTT. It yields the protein CASSGGVSNQPQHF.

CDR3 bases: TGTGCCAGCAGCCATCAAGTCCGGGACGGACTCGATAATGAGCAGTTCTTC. Amino acid sequence: CASSHQVRDGLDNEQFF. This chain connects TRBV13 to TRBJ2-1; TRBD1 or TRBD2 may be the D gene (5 bases each). Looked up from germline, CDR1 is PRHDT and CDR2 is FYEKMQ (reference sequence). The length of the CDR3 is 17 residues. The ends were cut back, 5 bases at V and 7 bases at J, with 24 bases in the middle.

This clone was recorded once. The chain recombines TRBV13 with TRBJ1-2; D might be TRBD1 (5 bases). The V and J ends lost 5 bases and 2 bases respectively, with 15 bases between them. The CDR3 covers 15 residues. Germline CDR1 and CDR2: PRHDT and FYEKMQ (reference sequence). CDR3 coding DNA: TGTGCCAGCAGCCAGCCGACAGATCTAAACTATGGCTACACCTTC. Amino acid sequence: CASSQPTDLNYGYTF.

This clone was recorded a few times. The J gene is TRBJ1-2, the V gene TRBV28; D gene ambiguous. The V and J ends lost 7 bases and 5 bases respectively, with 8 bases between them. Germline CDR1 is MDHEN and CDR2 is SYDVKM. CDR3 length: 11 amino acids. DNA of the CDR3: TGTGCCAGCATGGAGTTTTATGGCTACACCTTC. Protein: CASMEFYGYTF.

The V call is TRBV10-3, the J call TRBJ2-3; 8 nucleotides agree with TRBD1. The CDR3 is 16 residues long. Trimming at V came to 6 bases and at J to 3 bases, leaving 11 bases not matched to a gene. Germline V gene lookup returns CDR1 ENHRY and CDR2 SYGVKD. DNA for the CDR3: TGTGCCATCAGAACCTTTAGGACAGGGATGACAGATACGCAGTATTTT. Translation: CAIRTFRTGMTDTQYF.

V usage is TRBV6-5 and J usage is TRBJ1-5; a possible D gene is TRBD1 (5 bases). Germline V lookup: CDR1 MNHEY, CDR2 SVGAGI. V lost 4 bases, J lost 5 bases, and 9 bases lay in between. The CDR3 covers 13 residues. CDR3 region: CASSLTGYQPQHF. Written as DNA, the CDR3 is TGTGCCAGCAGTTTAACAGGATATCAGCCCCAGCATTTT.

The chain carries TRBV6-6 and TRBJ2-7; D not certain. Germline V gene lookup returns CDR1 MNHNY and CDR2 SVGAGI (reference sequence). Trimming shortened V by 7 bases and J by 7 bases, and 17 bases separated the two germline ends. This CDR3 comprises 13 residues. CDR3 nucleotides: TGTGCCAGCACACCGGGCCCCAGAACTGAGCAGTACTTC. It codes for CASTPGPRTEQYF.

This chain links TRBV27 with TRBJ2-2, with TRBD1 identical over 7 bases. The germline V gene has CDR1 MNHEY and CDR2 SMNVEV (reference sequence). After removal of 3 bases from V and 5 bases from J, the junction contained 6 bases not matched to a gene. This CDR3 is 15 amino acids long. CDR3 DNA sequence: TGTGCCAGCAGTTTTATAACAGGGGCTACCGGGGAGCTGTTTTTT. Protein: CASSFITGATGELFF.

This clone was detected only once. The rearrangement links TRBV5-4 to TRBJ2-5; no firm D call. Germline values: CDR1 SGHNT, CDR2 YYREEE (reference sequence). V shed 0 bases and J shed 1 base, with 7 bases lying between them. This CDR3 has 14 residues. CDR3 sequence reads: CASSLEYSQETQYF. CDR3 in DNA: TGTGCCAGCAGCTTGGAATACAGCCAAGAGACCCAGTACTTC.

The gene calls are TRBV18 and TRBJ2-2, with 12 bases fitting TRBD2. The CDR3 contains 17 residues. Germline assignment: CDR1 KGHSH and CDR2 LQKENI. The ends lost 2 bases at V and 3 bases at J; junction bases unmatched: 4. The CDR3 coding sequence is TGTGCCAGCTCACCAAGGACTAGCGGGGTGGACACCGGGGAGCTGTTTTTT. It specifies CASSPRTSGVDTGELFF.

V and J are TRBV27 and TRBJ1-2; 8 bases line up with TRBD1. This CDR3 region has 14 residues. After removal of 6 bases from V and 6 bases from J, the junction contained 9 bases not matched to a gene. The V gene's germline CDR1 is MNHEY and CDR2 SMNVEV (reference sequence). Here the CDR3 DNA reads TGTGCCAGCAGATTTGGGACAGGAACAAATGGCTACACCTTC. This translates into CASRFGTGTNGYTF.

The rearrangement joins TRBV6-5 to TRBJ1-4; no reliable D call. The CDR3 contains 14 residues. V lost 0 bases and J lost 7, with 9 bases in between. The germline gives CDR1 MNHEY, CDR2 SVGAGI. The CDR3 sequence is CASSYSGIGEKLFF. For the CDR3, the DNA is TGTGCCAGCAGTTACTCAGGGATCGGTGAAAAACTGTTTTTT.

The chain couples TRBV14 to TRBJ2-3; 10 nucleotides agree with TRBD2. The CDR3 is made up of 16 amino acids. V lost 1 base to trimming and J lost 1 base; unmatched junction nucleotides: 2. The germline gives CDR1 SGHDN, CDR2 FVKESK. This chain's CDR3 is CASSQGGLAGTDTQYF. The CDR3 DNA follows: TGTGCCAGCAGCCAAGGTGGACTAGCGGGCACAGATACGCAGTATTTT.

The CDR3 DNA sequence: TGTGCCATCAGTGGGGGTATAGGGGCAGGCACAGATACGCAGTATTTT. Translation: CAISGGIGAGTDTQYF. V and J are TRBV10-3 and TRBJ2-3; a possible D gene is TRBD1 (5 bases). The CDR3 contains 16 residues. Germline V gene lookup returns CDR1 ENHRY and CDR2 SYGVKD. Trimming left V 4 bases short and J 1 base short, with 15 bases between.

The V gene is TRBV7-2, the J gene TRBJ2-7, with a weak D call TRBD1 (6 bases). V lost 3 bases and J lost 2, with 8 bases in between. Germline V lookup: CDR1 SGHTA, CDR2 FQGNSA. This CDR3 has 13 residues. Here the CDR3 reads CASSFGDTYEQYF. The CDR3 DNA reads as TGTGCCAGCAGCTTTGGGGACACCTACGAGCAGTACTTC.

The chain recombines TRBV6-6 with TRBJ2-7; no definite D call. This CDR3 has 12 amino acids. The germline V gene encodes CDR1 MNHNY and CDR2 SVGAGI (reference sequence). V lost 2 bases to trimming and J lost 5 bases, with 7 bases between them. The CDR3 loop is CASSYGGNEQYF. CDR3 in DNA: TGTGCCAGCAGTTACGGCGGAAACGAGCAGTACTTC.

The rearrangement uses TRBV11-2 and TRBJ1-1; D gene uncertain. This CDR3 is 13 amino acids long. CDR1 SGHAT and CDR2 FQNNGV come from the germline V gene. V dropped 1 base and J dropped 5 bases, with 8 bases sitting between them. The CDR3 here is CASSLGGRTEAFF. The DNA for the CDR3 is TGTGCCAGCAGCTTAGGAGGGAGAACTGAAGCTTTCTTT. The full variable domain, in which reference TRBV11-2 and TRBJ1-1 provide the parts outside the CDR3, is EAGVAQSPRYKIIEKRQSVAFWCNPISGHATLYWYQQILGQGPKLLIQFQNNGVVDDSQLPKDRFSAERLKGVDSTLKIQPAKLEDSAVYLCASSLGGRTEAFFGQGTRLTVV.

CDR3: CASSVRGGHNTYEQYF. CDR3 sequence (DNA): TGTGCCAGCAGCGTAAGGGGAGGACATAACACCTACGAGCAGTACTTC. The J gene is TRBJ2-7, the V gene TRBV9, with D possibly being TRBD2 (6 bases). Germline loops: CDR1 SGDLS, CDR2 YYNGEE. The V end was cut by 1 base, the J end by 2 bases, with 16 bases between. This CDR3 has 16 residues.

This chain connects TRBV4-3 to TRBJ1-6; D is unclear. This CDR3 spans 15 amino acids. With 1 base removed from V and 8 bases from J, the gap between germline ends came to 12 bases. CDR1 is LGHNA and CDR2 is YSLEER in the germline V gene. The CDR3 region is CASSQGVGRDSPLHF. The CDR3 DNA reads TGCGCCAGCAGCCAAGGGGTTGGGAGGGATTCACCCCTCCACTTT.

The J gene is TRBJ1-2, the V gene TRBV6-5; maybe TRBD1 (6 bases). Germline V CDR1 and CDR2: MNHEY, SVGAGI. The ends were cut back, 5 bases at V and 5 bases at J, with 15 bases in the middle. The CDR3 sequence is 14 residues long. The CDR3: CASSPSSRGYGYTF. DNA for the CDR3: TGTGCCAGCAGTCCCTCGAGCAGGGGATATGGCTACACCTTC.

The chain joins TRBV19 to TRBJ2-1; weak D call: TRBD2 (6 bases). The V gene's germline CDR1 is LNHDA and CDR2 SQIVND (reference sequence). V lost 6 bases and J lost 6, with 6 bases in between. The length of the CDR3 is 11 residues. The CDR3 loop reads CASRTSNEQFF. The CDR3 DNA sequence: TGTGCCAGTAGGACTAGCAATGAGCAGTTCTTC.

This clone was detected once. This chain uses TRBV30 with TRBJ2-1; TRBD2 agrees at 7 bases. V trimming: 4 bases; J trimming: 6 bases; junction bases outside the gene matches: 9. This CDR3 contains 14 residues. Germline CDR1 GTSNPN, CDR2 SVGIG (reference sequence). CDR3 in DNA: TGTGCCTGGACTTTCTCGACTAGCTTCAATGAGCAGTTCTTC. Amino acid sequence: CAWTFSTSFNEQFF.